This T cell receptor beta chain was recovered during a study of blood T cell repertoires in COVID-19 (dated by TCRdb to the early 2020s). As for the study more broadly: Collaborator samples came from the United States, Italy and Spain and covered acute and convalescent phases of COVID-19. Samples were obtained from the ongoing ImmuneRACE study (first 160 participants) and from approximately 1,200 subjects provided by 6 global collaborators. Subjects who had been exposed to COVID-19, were actively infected with it, or had recovered from it provided the deeply sampled blood TCRbeta repertoires that made up the dataset. HLA class I and class II types, where available, came from metadata supplied by the sample provider rather than from assay-based typing. The material from the prospective study consisted of cDNA or gDNA derived from T cells, B-cell-depleted T cells, or PBMCs. Sample metadata almost always included a de-identified subject ID, COVID-19 status, age in years and sex. The repertoires were released in a freely available public database intended as a resource for research on the immune response to SARS-CoV-2. Study-wide findings and limitations: The quantity of clinical and demographic metadata differed by source and by participant and was supplied without curation.

A second Seattle source provided samples from volunteer blood donors who had recovered from COVID-19. Each collaborating institution followed its own protocols to collect whole blood in K2EDTA tubes. For TCRbeta analysis, collaborators shipped samples as frozen whole blood, isolated PBMCs, or DNA extracted from either of those sample types. On this clone itself: It lacks a known antigen. The input lacks base qualities; no much larger clone sits a single base away.

TCRbeta CDR3 regions were amplified from genomic DNA by means of the immunoSEQ Assay, a bias-controlled multiplex PCR. The original pipeline was this. The number of nucleated cells in each sample was estimated by amplification of reference gene primers within the assay. To quantify the absolute abundance of each unique TCRbeta CDR3 rearrangement, sequence reads were collapsed and filtered. For each sample, productive Simpson clonality was calculated by taking the square root of Simpson's diversity index across productive rearrangements. The table comes from immuneACCESS by way of TCRdb, which keeps in-frame sequences with V and J called. Part of the clones is missing from these tables; in studies checked, under half for an unresolved V gene and the rest for unknown reasons. V and J calls and clone size follow that table, whereas D and trimming were derived from the DNA. This sample is represented by fewer than 300,000 clones; 87% of them were singletons. The ten largest account for about 1.6% of the sample.

Sequenced: peripheral blood. This sequence originates from a woman in her thirties or forties who had recovered from COVID-19.

The CDR3 protein sequence reads: CASRPRGEVDYGYTF. The DNA sequence is TGTGCCAGCAGACCCCGGGGGGAGGTAGACTATGGCTACACCTTC. This receptor chain uses TRBV3-1 (or the pseudogene TRBV3-2) and TRBJ1-2, and perhaps TRBD1 as D gene, on 5 matching bases. Looking up the germline V gene (reference sequence) yields CDR1 LGHDT and CDR2 YNNKEL. Trimming removed 6 bases from V and 3 bases from J, leaving 17 bases between the germline ends. Measured from the cysteine to the phenylalanine, the CDR3 is 15 residues long. Just the 45-base CDR3 DNA is kept, in frame starting at base 1.